This T cell receptor (beta chain) was sequenced for a study of blood T cell repertoires in COVID-19. About the research overall: Some COVID-19 samples were acute and others convalescent; all came from the United States, Italy and Spain. PBMCs, B-cell-depleted T cells, or T cells provided the cDNA or gDNA that made up the material.

The CDR3 contains 14 residues. Trimming pared 7 bases from V and 2 bases from J, leaving 15 bases between. CDR1 and CDR2 (germline): SNHLY, FYNNEI. Per the original methods: From reference gene primer amplification, estimates of nucleated cell counts were derived. Method: immunoSEQ multiplex PCR; TCRdb's copy keeps in-frame clones and lacks some. From that table come the V and J calls and clone size; the DNA was used to work out D and trimming. The table includes roughly 53,000 clones, around 85% detected once. This receptor was taken from a human donor in a cohort sampled during active COVID-19. This rearrangement joins TRBV2 to TRBJ2-7; a possible D gene is TRBD2 (5 bases). The sequenced material came from peripheral blood. CDR3 sequence reads: CASIRSGRPYEQYF. CDR3 in DNA: TGTGCCAGCATCAGGAGTGGGAGACCCTACGAGCAGTACTTC.